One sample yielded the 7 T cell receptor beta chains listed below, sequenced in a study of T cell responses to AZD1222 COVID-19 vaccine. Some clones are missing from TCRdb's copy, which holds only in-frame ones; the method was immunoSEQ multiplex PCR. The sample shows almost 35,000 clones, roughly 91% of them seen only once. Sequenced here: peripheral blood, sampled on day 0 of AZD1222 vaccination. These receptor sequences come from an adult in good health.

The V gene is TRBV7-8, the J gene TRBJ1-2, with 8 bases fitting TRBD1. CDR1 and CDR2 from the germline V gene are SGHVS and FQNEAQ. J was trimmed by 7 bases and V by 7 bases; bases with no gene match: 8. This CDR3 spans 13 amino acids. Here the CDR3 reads CASNVGQGSGYTF. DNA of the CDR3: TGTGCCAGCAACGTCGGACAGGGCTCTGGCTACACCTTC.

The CDR3 spells CASSPKSTSTDTQYF. CDR3 in DNA: TGTGCCAGCAGCCCAAAATCAACTAGTACAGATACGCAGTATTTT. V usage is TRBV7-9 and J usage is TRBJ2-3; D is perhaps TRBD2 (5 bases). Per the germline V gene, CDR1 is SEHNR and CDR2 is FQNEAQ (reference sequence). Trimming took off 5 bases at V and 3 bases at J, with 15 bases between the two ends. The CDR3 extends over 15 amino acids. Complete variable domain (other parts from reference TRBV7-9 and TRBJ2-3): DTGVSQNPRHKITKRGQNVTFRCDPISEHNRLYWYRQTLGQGPEFLTYFQNEAQLEKSRLLSDRFSAERPKGSFSTLEIQRTEQGDSAMYLCASSPKSTSTDTQYFGPGTRLTVL.

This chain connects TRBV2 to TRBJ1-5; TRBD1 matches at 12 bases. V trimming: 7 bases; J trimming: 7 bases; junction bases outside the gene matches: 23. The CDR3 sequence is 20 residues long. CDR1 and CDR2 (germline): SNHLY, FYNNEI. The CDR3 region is CASTSGRPTWGQGALQPQHF. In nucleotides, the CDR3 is TGTGCCAGCACTTCAGGGCGTCCAACGTGGGGACAGGGGGCTTTGCAGCCCCAGCATTTT.

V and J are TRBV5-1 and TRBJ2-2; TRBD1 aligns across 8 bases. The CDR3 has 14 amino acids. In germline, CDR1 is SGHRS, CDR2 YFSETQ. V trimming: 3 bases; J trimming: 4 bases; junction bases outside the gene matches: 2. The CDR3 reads CASSSGTGTGELFF. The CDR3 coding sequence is TGCGCCAGCAGCTCCGGGACAGGCACCGGGGAGCTGTTTTTT. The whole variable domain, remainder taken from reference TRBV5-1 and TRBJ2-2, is KAGVTQTPRYLIKTRGQQVTLSCSPISGHRSVSWYQQTPGQGLQFLFEYFSETQRNKGNFPGRFSGRQFSNSRSEMNVSTLELGDSALYLCASSSGTGTGELFFGEGSRLTVL.

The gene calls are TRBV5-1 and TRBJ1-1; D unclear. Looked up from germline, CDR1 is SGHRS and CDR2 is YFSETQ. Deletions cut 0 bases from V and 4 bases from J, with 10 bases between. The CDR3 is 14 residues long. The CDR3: CASSLAWATTEAFF. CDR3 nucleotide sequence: TGCGCCAGCAGCTTGGCCTGGGCTACCACTGAAGCTTTCTTT. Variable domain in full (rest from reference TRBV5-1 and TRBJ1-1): KAGVTQTPRYLIKTRGQQVTLSCSPISGHRSVSWYQQTPGQGLQFLFEYFSETQRNKGNFPGRFSGRQFSNSRSEMNVSTLELGDSALYLCASSLAWATTEAFFGQGTRLTVV.

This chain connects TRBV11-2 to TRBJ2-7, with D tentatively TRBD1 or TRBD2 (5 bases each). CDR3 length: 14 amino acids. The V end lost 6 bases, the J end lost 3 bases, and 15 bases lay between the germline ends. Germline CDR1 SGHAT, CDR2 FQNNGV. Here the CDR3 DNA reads TGTGCCAGCAGAGCCGGGGCAGGTAGCTACGAGCAGTACTTC. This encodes CASRAGAGSYEQYF. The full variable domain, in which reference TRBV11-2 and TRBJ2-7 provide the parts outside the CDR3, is EAGVAQSPRYKIIEKRQSVAFWCNPISGHATLYWYQQILGQGPKLLIQFQNNGVVDDSQLPKDRFSAERLKGVDSTLKIQPAKLEDSAVYLCASRAGAGSYEQYFGPGTRLTVT.

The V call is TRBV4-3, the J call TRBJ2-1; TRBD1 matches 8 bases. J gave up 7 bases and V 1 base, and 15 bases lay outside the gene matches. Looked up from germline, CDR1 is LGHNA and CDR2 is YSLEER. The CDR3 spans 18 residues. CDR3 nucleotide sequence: TGCGCCAGCAGCCAAGGGGCTGTCGGGGACAGGTTTTTGAATGAGCAGTTCTTC. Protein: CASSQGAVGDRFLNEQFF.